This entry lists 20 T cell receptor beta chains sequenced from one sample in a study of T cell clonality in common variable immunodeficiency. Sequencing used immunoSEQ multiplex PCR; TCRdb keeps in-frame clones, though not all of them. This sample has 50,000 to 60,000 clones, each found more than once. Sequencing input: peripheral blood mononuclear cells. All receptors derive from a person between 18 and 69 years old in good health.

This clone was detected ten times or more. The DNA ends 3 residues before the CDR3 does, and the rest of the CDR3 is filled in from the germline J gene. The rearrangement uses TRBV20-1 and TRBJ2-5; D may be TRBD1 (5 bases). Germline V gives CDR1 DFQATT, CDR2 SNEGSKA (reference sequence). V was cut by 1 base and J by 5 bases, with 23 bases left in between. This CDR3 region has 17 residues. This chain's CDR3 is CSARASLGRVFSETQYF. The covered CDR3 bases are TGCAGTGCTAGAGCAAGTCTCGGCAGGGTTTTTTCGGAGACC.

The sample holds many counts of this clone. The read terminates 3 residues before the CDR3 end, so the remaining end is supplied by the germline J gene. The chain uses TRBV19 and TRBJ2-1; 15 positions agree with TRBD2. V was pared by 3 bases and J by 9 bases, with 6 bases of the junction left unmatched. Germline-derived CDR1 and CDR2 are LNHDA and SQIVND (reference sequence). The CDR3 has 16 residues. The CDR3 bases that were read are TGTGCCAGTAGTATCGCCGGGACTAGCGGGAGGACTGAG. This sequence encodes CASSIAGTSGRTE. The whole CDR3 sequence reads CASSIAGTSGRTEQFF.

This clone was counted at least ten times. The sequence runs out 3 residues before the end of the CDR3; the remainder is reconstructed from the germline J gene. The V call is TRBV7-8, the J call TRBJ2-7, with D possibly being TRBD1 (6 bases). From germline, CDR1 is SGHVS and CDR2 FQNEAQ. The CDR3 contains 14 residues. Trimming left V 3 bases short and J 0 bases short, with 9 bases between. The CDR3 sequence is CASSLRTASYEQYF. The sequenced CDR3 bases are TGTGCCAGCAGCTTGAGGACAGCCTCCTACGAG.

This clone was seen only a few times. The CDR3 is cut off 3 residues early in the read; its end comes from the germline J gene. J is TRBJ2-1 and V is TRBV20-1, with a weak D call TRBD2 (7 bases). V lost 5 bases and J 7 bases, leaving 27 bases between the germline ends. CDR3 length equals 17 residues. CDR1 and CDR2 (germline): DFQATT, SNEGSKA (reference sequence). CDR3 DNA (partial): TGCAGTGCTGAGGGGTTAGGGGGGGAGGCCATCGGGAATGAG. Translated: CSAEGLGGEAIGNE. The entire CDR3 sequence reads CSAEGLGGEAIGNEQFF.

This clone was counted ten times or more. The CDR3 end is not reached by the read, which stops 3 residues before it; the germline J gene fills it in. The chain couples TRBV20-1 to TRBJ2-3; a possible D gene is TRBD2 (5 bases). The CDR3 extends over 13 amino acids. V gave up 2 bases and J gave up 3 bases, with 9 bases separating them. CDR1 DFQATT and CDR2 SNEGSKA come from the germline V gene (reference sequence). CDR3 residues: CSARSAGTDTQYF. CDR3 bases read: TGCAGTGCTAGAAGTGCGGGTACAGATACG.

This clone occurred many times. The read ends 3 residues shy of where the CDR3 ends; the end is completed using the germline J gene. The chain combines TRBV5-1 with TRBJ1-1, with no clear D. The ends were cut back, 0 bases at V and 2 bases at J, with 11 bases in the middle. The CDR3 is made up of 15 amino acids. Germline V gene data show CDR1 as SGHRS and CDR2 as YFSETQ. The sequenced part of the CDR3 DNA is TGCGCCAGCAGCTTGGAGGCAGCGGAAAACACTGAA. Protein sequence: CASSLEAAENTE. The whole CDR3 reads CASSLEAAENTEAFF.

This clone appeared many times. Read sequence stops 3 residues before the CDR3 end, and the germline J gene provides the missing end. V usage is TRBV4-2 and J usage is TRBJ2-1; TRBD2 agrees at 8 bases. The CDR3 has 17 residues. CDR1 and CDR2 (germline): LGHNA, YNFKEQ. V was clipped by 2 bases and J by 0 bases; unmatched bases: 6. The CDR3 spells CASSQQSGSGSYNEQFF. The CDR3 DNA, read in part, is TGTGCCAGCAGCCAACAAAGCGGGAGTGGCTCCTACAATGAG.

This clone was picked up a small number of times. The read ends 3 residues before the CDR3 terminus; that terminus is restored from the germline J gene. This same CDR3 is encoded by further DNA sequences in the sample. This rearrangement joins TRBV18 to TRBJ1-5; 8 nucleotides line up with TRBD1. Per the germline V gene, CDR1 is KGHSH and CDR2 is LQKENI. There are 16 residues in the CDR3. V dropped 3 bases and J dropped 4; count of bases not matched to a gene: 8. The DNA read from the CDR3 is TGTGCCAGCTCACCCGGGACAGGAGGCTTAAATCAGCCC. Translation: CASSPGTGGLNQP. The entire CDR3 protein is CASSPGTGGLNQPQHF.

The table lists this clone with many counts. Sequencing ends 3 residues short of the CDR3 end; the germline J gene provides the rest. This sequence joins TRBV2 and TRBJ2-2; 14 positions match TRBD2. Trimming cost V 3 bases and J 6 bases; bases outside gene matches: 3. The germline gives CDR1 SNHLY, CDR2 FYNNEI. The CDR3 is 16 amino acids. This CDR3 reads CASSDGTSGRAGELFF. The CDR3 bases that were read are TGTGCCAGCAGTGACGGGACTAGCGGGAGAGCCGGGGAG.

This clone was observed many times. The read is 3 residues too short to cover the CDR3 end, so that end is filled in from the germline J gene. The chain has TRBV20-1 and TRBJ1-1; D not resolved. This CDR3 comprises 14 residues. Germline CDR1 is DFQATT and CDR2 is SNEGSKA (reference sequence). Trimming cost V 1 base and J 0 bases, with 9 bases left between them. The CDR3 reads CSARGTAMNTEAFF. The sequenced part of the CDR3 DNA is TGCAGTGCTAGAGGAACAGCTATGAACACTGAA.

This clone was detected ten times or more. The junction departs from the called germline gene at one end, perhaps through a read error. The read finishes 3 residues shy of the CDR3 end, and the germline J gene is used to complete it. This sequence joins TRBV4-2 and TRBJ2-1; D remains unclear. CDR3 length equals 16 residues. Germline values: CDR1 LGHNA, CDR2 YNFKEQ. The sequenced part of the CDR3 DNA is TGCGCCAGCAGCCAAGGCCAGCGAAACTCCTACAATGAG. It codes for CASSQGQRNSYNE. The CDR3 reads in full as CASSQGQRNSYNEQFF.

This clone was observed at least ten times. Incomplete CDR3 DNA: TGTGCCGTCGGGACAGGGGATAGGGAGACC. This sequence encodes CAVGTGDRET. The complete CDR3 sequence is CAVGTGDRETQYF. This sequence joins TRBV19 and TRBJ2-5, with TRBD1 matching over 10 bases. The read ends 3 residues before the CDR3 terminus; that terminus is restored from the germline J gene. CDR3 size: 13 residues. With V trimmed by 11 bases and J by 5 bases, 8 bases remained unmatched. Per germline, CDR1 LNHDA and CDR2 SQIVND (reference sequence).

At least ten counts were recorded for this clone. The CDR3 end falls 3 residues outside the read, so it is completed with the germline J gene. J is TRBJ2-5 and V is TRBV14, with 7 positions matching TRBD2. With V trimmed by 3 bases and J by 1 base, 5 bases remained unmatched. The CDR3 covers 15 residues. CDR1 is SGHDN and CDR2 is FVKESK in the germline V gene. The part of the CDR3 DNA that was read is TGTGCCAGCAGCCATTGGAGACTAGCCCAAGAGACC. This codes for CASSHWRLAQET. In full, the CDR3 is CASSHWRLAQETQYF. Based on the CDR3 plus reference TRBV14 and TRBJ2-5, the full variable domain is EAGVTQFPSHSVIEKGQTVTLRCDPISGHDNLYWYRRVMGKEIKFLLHFVKESKQDESGMPNNRFLAERTGGTYSTLKVQPAELEDSGVYFCASSHWRLAQETQYFGPGTRLLVL.

This clone appeared many times. From the germline J gene comes the end of the CDR3, since the read stops 3 residues before it. V usage is TRBV19 and J usage is TRBJ1-2; D remains ambiguous. V was shortened by 7 bases and J by 2 bases, with 11 bases between the two germline ends. Germline loops: CDR1 LNHDA, CDR2 SQIVND (reference sequence). There are 13 residues in the CDR3. The part of the CDR3 DNA that was read is TGTGCCAGTAATAGGGCATCGAACTATGGC. It yields the protein CASNRASNYG. The CDR3 reads in full as CASNRASNYGYTF.

This clone was recorded at least ten times. The CDR3 extends 3 residues past the end of the read, so its final part is completed from the germline J gene. The chain links TRBV5-4 to TRBJ2-7, with 10 bases that match TRBD1. Germline V CDR1 and CDR2: SGHNT, YYREEE (reference sequence). CDR3 length: 14 amino acids. J lost 6 bases, V lost 5 bases, and 8 bases had no gene match. This chain's CDR3 is CASRGAGQGIEQYF. CDR3 DNA (partial): TGTGCCAGCAGGGGTGCGGGACAGGGGATCGAG.

In its sample, this clone was seen many times. Sequencing ends 3 residues short of the CDR3 end; the germline J gene provides the rest. This chain links TRBV20-1 with TRBJ2-3; 7 bases align to TRBD2. Germline V gene lookup returns CDR1 DFQATT and CDR2 SNEGSKA (reference sequence). This CDR3 region has 15 residues. Germline trimming cut 6 bases from V and 2 bases from J; bases unmatched to any gene: 11. CDR3 loop: CSAFTASGYTDTQYF. The sequenced CDR3 bases are TGCAGTGCATTCACGGCTAGCGGCTACACAGATACG.

This clone was detected many times. CDR3 DNA, as far as it was read: TGCGCCAGCAGCAGGACTAGCGGGGTTAACAATGAG. Translation gives CASSRTSGVNNE. The entire CDR3 is CASSRTSGVNNEQFF. V is TRBV5-1 and J is TRBJ2-1; 12 bases align to TRBD2. The read terminates 3 residues ahead of where the CDR3 ends, so the germline J gene completes it. With 4 bases clipped from V and 5 bases from J, the junction kept 4 bases outside the gene matches. The CDR3 extends over 15 amino acids. Germline V gene lookup returns CDR1 SGHRS and CDR2 YFSETQ.

This clone was counted at least ten times. With the read ending 3 residues before the CDR3 end, the germline J gene is used to fill in that end. J is TRBJ1-6 and V is TRBV5-1; TRBD1 aligns across 8 bases. Germline lookup yields CDR1 SGHRS and CDR2 YFSETQ. Trimming at V came to 0 bases and at J to 7 bases, leaving 3 bases not matched to a gene. This CDR3 spans 15 amino acids. The sequenced CDR3 bases are TGCGCCAGCAGCTTGGACAGGGGGACGAATTCACCC. The encoded protein is CASSLDRGTNSP. The entire CDR3 protein is CASSLDRGTNSPLHF.

This clone was detected many times. An end of the junction differs from the germline gene, which may be a read error. The DNA ends 3 residues before the CDR3 does, and the rest of the CDR3 is filled in from the germline J gene. The chain carries TRBV4-2 and TRBJ1-1; 11 bases align to TRBD1. The CDR3 loop spans 15 amino acids. The germline gives CDR1 LGHNA, CDR2 YNFKEQ. The CDR3 is CASSQGTGGITEAFF. CDR3 DNA, as far as it was read: TGCGCCAGCAGCCAAGGGACAGGGGGTATAACTGAA.

At least ten counts were recorded for this clone. The CDR3 is cut off 3 residues early in the read; its end comes from the germline J gene. V is TRBV5-1 and J is TRBJ1-1, with D perhaps matching TRBD1 (6 bases). Per germline, CDR1 SGHRS and CDR2 YFSETQ. The CDR3 is 15 residues long. The V and J ends lost 4 bases and 2 bases respectively, with 15 bases between them. The CDR3 bases that were read are TGCGCCAGCAGCAAAAAACAGGGAATAAACACTGAA. It codes for CASSKKQGINTE. The full CDR3 protein reads CASSKKQGINTEAFF.